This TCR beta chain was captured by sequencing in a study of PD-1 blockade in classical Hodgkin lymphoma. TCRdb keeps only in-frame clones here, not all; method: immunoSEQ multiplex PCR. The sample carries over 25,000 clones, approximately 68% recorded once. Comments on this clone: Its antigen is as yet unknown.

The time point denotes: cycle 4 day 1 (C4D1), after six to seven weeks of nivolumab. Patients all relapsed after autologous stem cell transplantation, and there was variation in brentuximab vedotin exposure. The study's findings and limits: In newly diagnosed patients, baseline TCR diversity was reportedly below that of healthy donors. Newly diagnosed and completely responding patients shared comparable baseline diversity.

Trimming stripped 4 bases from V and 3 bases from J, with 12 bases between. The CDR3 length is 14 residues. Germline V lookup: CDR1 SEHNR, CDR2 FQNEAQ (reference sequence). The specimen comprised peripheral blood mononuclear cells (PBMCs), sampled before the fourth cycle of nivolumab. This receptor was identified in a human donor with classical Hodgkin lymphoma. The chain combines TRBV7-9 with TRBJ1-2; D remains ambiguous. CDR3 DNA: TGTGCCAGCAGCTCGGTCGCAGACTACTATGGCTACACCTTC. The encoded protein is CASSSVADYYGYTF.